These 2 T cell receptor beta chains were all obtained from the same sample, sequenced in a study of cytotoxic CD8 clonotypes in ibrutinib-treated CLL. The data were produced by immunoSEQ multiplex PCR, yet TCRdb's version contains in-frame clones alone and is incomplete. The sample yields 45,000 to 60,000 clones, approximately 52% seen once. The sequenced sample was PBMCs, obtained after 24 months of ibrutinib treatment. Every receptor here comes from a human donor with chronic lymphocytic leukemia.

The V gene is TRBV14, the J gene TRBJ1-1; D is undetermined. Per germline, CDR1 SGHDN and CDR2 FVKESK. This CDR3 contains 13 residues. Deletions cut 4 bases from V and 7 bases from J, with 13 bases between. CDR3 DNA sequence: TGTGCCAGCAGCCCGCTAATGATCGGTGAAGCTTTCTTT. As protein: CASSPLMIGEAFF.

The chain uses TRBV21-1 and TRBJ2-5; the table's TRBD2 call for D was not verified on the DNA. TRBV21-1 is designated a pseudogene. CDR3 length: 22 residues. The CDR3 nucleotides are TGTGCCAGCAGCAAAGGGAAGGTTATCGGGCTTTTTGGGACTAGGCCCTTTTTGGCCCAGTACTTC. This encodes CASSKGKVIGLFGTRPFLAQYF.